This T cell receptor (beta chain) comes out of a study of breast tumors, draining lymph nodes, adjacent tissues. Findings of the study overall: Tumors had less TCR diversity than lymph nodes, more than nontumor tissue. Data only fit, rather than demonstrated, lymph node origin of most tumor T cells. Luminal-like breast cancer showed significantly greater tumor-nontumor repertoire similarity than basal-like breast cancer did. Most tumor T cells seemingly derive from lymph node, then expand in tumor.

TCRdb redid the calling of the multiplex PCR reads with MiXCR, one entry per CDR3 protein. This sample has 140,000 to 150,000 distinct CDR3 sequences, with about 30% found just once. This clonotype was picked up many times. Its target is unknown. The V end lost 0 bases, the J end lost 3 bases, and 14 bases lay between the germline ends. Germline CDR1 and CDR2: MRHNA and SNTAGT. The CDR3 consists of 16 residues. Breast cancer patients provided tissue from their axillary draining lymph nodes. This receptor was identified in a female donor with breast cancer. Some clones in this sample may be carry-over from other donors' samples. The sample comprised axillary lymph node tissue. The chain couples TRBV6-4 to TRBJ2-5, with D perhaps assigned TRBD1 or TRBD2 (6 bases each). CDR3 residues: CASSDSIWGAEETQYF. The CDR3 DNA reads TGTGCCAGCAGTGACTCGATTTGGGGGGCGGAAGAGACCCAGTACTTC.